This T cell receptor beta chain was profiled in a study of cytomegalovirus exposure and HLA in healthy donors. Study as a whole: Out of 398 genotyped donors, about 80% belonged to the Caucasian-associated ancestry cluster.

Study outcomes and limitations: It was assumed in the presence/absence analyses that sequencing depth was roughly uniform across donors. Among TCR beta chains, those listed as cytomegalovirus-associated numbered over 150. Most TCR sequences were seen very rarely across donors, but some public TCRs occurred in many.

The PCR employed 60 Vbeta primers together with 13 Jbeta primers. Here immunoSEQ multiplex PCR was the method, and the copy in TCRdb shows in-frame clones only, minus some. The table has 150,000 to 200,000 clones, about three quarters seen once. Comment on this clone: The antigen is undetermined. The junction shows a germline mismatch at one end, possibly a read error.

The length of the CDR3 is 17 residues. Germline values: CDR1 SEHNR, CDR2 FQNEAQ (reference sequence). The sequenced sample consisted of PBMCs. The sequence came from a woman aged 55-70 years in good health and CMV-seropositive. The chain links TRBV7-9 to TRBJ1-5, with TRBD1 matching over 10 bases. In nucleotides, the CDR3 is TGTTCCAGCAGCTTAGTCGTGGGGACAGGGGTCGATCAGCCCCAGCATTTT. Translated: CSSSLVVGTGVDQPQHF.